This record looks at one TCR beta chain sequence and its context. One junction end disagrees with the germline gene, perhaps due to a read error. Germline loops: CDR1 SGHRS, CDR2 YFSETQ. This CDR3 spans 14 amino acids. The RNA input was roughly 0.45 to 1 ug, and it was reverse transcribed with random hexamers. Amplification of TCR beta CDR3 was carried out by immunoSEQ multiplex PCR, which covered 54 Vbeta and 13 Jbeta segments. Each CDR3 protein gets one entry after TCRdb re-called the immunoSEQ multiplex PCR reads with MiXCR. The data show 130,000 or so distinct CDR3 sequences, approximately 95% seen once. This entry belongs to a study of CD8 T cells in Susac syndrome.

V is TRBV5-1 and J is TRBJ2-5; 10 bases match TRBD1. This TCR derives from a human donor with multiple sclerosis. Material: CD4+ T cells from PBMCs. The CDR3 here is CASGPGTGDFRSDF. CDR3 DNA: TGCGCCAGCGGTCCCGGGACAGGGGATTTTCGTTCTGACTTC.